This is a list of T cell receptor beta chains from one sample in a study of blood T cell repertoires in COVID-19. Assay: immunoSEQ multiplex PCR; the TCRdb copy retains only in-frame clones and omits some. The sample shows about 160,000 clones, about 80% of them seen only once. The sequenced sample was peripheral blood. Receptor source: a woman aged 40 to 50 with COVID-19, enrolled during active disease. Each CDR3 is given with its conserved first and last residue. The D gene is left open where the match is weak. Clone sizes are given selectively: once, few, many, or a class where the clone is expanded.

J: TRBJ1-5
size: -
D: TRBD1
V: TRBV2
DNA: TGTGCCAGCAGCCGGTCCGACAGGGACCATCAGCCCCAGCATTTT
CDR3: CASSRSDRDHQPQHF

J: TRBJ1-1
size: -
D: -
V: TRBV5-6
DNA: TGTGCCAGCAGCTCCACACATACAGGGCACACTGAAGCTTTCTTT
CDR3: CASSSTHTGHTEAFF

J: TRBJ1-5
size: few
D: -
V: TRBV19
DNA: TGTGCCAGTAGCCGAACTTGGCAGGGCAATCAGCCCCAGCATTTT
CDR3: CASSRTWQGNQPQHF

J: TRBJ2-6
size: once
D: -
V: TRBV6-2/TRBV6-3
DNA: TGTGCCAGCAGTTATAGGGGTCAGTTTGGGGCCAACGTCCTGACTTTC
CDR3: CASSYRGQFGANVLTF

J: TRBJ2-2
size: -
D: -
V: TRBV18
DNA: TGTGCCAGCTCACCTGACTCCGGGGTCGGGGAGCTGTTTTTT
CDR3: CASSPDSGVGELFF

J: TRBJ1-1
size: -
D: -
V: TRBV18
DNA: TGTGCCAGCTCCCCAACAGCAAATAAGGACACTGAAGCTTTCTTT
CDR3: CASSPTANKDTEAFF

J: TRBJ2-3
size: -
D: -
V: TRBV28
DNA: TGTGCCAGCAGTCTACTGACAGATTTGGGCACAGATACGCAGTATTTT
CDR3: CASSLLTDLGTDTQYF

J: TRBJ1-6
size: -
D: TRBD1
V: TRBV5-6
DNA: TGTGCCAGCAGCTCCCTGGGGGACAGATCGGTTTCACCCCTCCACTTT
CDR3: CASSSLGDRSVSPLHF

J: TRBJ2-2
size: -
D: TRBD2
V: TRBV11-2
DNA: TGTGCCAGCAGCTCACTAGCGGGGGGATTGAACACCGGGGAGCTGTTTTTT
CDR3: CASSSLAGGLNTGELFF

J: TRBJ2-1
size: -
D: -
V: TRBV14
DNA: TGTGCCAGCAGCCTGCTGAGGTACAATGAGCAGTTCTTC
CDR3: CASSLLRYNEQFF

J: TRBJ2-7
size: -
D: -
V: TRBV2
DNA: TGTGCCAGCAATGGCGGAGAGGGGGTCTACGAGCAGTACTTC
CDR3: CASNGGEGVYEQYF

J: TRBJ1-2
size: many
D: -
V: TRBV4-2
DNA: TGTGCCAGCAGCCAAGTATCGGTCGGGGTCCAATATGGCTACACCTTC
CDR3: CASSQVSVGVQYGYTF

J: TRBJ2-5
size: -
D: TRBD2
V: TRBV12-5
DNA: TGTGCTAGTGGTTTGACCCGACTAGCGGGGGGGCAATACCAAGAGACCCAGTACTTC
CDR3: CASGLTRLAGGQYQETQYF

J: TRBJ1-1
size: -
D: -
V: TRBV6-2/TRBV6-3
DNA: TGTGCCAGCAGTTCCCCGGGACAGAACACTGAAGCTTTCTTT
CDR3: CASSSPGQNTEAFF

J: TRBJ1-1
size: -
D: -
V: TRBV5-4
DNA: TGTGCCAGCAGCCCGCGGGACGCTGGGGCGGTAGGAGCTTTCTTT
CDR3: CASSPRDAGAVGAFF

J: TRBJ2-1
size: -
D: -
V: TRBV24-1
DNA: TGTGCCACCAGTAAAGCGGGCTTGGGCGATGAGCAGTTCTTC
CDR3: CATSKAGLGDEQFF

J: TRBJ2-7
size: -
D: -
V: TRBV28
DNA: TGTGCCAGCACGTCTAGCTACGAGCAGTACTTC
CDR3: CASTSSYEQYF

J: TRBJ1-1
size: -
D: -
V: TRBV19
DNA: TGTGCCAGTAGTATTCTGGCGGCCCTGAACACTGAAGCTTTCTTT
CDR3: CASSILAALNTEAFF

J: TRBJ1-5
size: -
D: -
V: TRBV30
DNA: TGTGCCTGGAGTCCGGGTAGGTTGCGGGATAGCAATCAGCCCCAGCATTTT
CDR3: CAWSPGRLRDSNQPQHF

J: TRBJ1-1
size: -
D: TRBD1
V: TRBV7-9
DNA: TGTGCCAGCAGCCCGAACAGGGGGAGACGGCCAGACACTGAAGCTTTCTTT
CDR3: CASSPNRGRRPDTEAFF

J: TRBJ1-1
size: -
D: -
V: TRBV29-1
DNA: TGCAGCGTCAGACAGTCCCAAAGTGAAGCTTTCTTT
CDR3: CSVRQSQSEAFF

J: TRBJ1-3
size: -
D: -
V: TRBV21-1
DNA: TGTGCCAGCAGCCTCACCGGTGGGGGGGACGGAAACACCATATATTTT
CDR3: CASSLTGGGDGNTIYF

J: TRBJ2-1
size: -
D: TRBD1
V: TRBV15
DNA: TGTGCCACCAGCAGAGTTGGACAGGGGAATGAGCAGTTCTTC
CDR3: CATSRVGQGNEQFF

J: TRBJ2-3
size: -
D: -
V: TRBV6-1
DNA: TGTGCCAGCAGTGAAGTCGGGGGTATATACACAGATACGCAGTATTTT
CDR3: CASSEVGGIYTDTQYF

J: TRBJ2-1
size: -
D: TRBD1
V: TRBV7-9
DNA: TGTGCCAGCCACTCCGGGACAGGGGACAATGAGCAGTTCTTC
CDR3: CASHSGTGDNEQFF

J: TRBJ1-1
size: few
D: TRBD1
V: TRBV7-9
DNA: TGTGCCAGCAGCCCCCAGGGGACAGTGAACACTGAAGCTTTCTTT
CDR3: CASSPQGTVNTEAFF

J: TRBJ2-5
size: -
D: -
V: TRBV10-3
DNA: TGTGCCATCAGTGCGGGGGGAACAGGGATGCCAGGCCAGCAGACCCAGTACTTC
CDR3: CAISAGGTGMPGQQTQYF

J: TRBJ2-7
size: -
D: TRBD2
V: TRBV7-3
DNA: TGTGCCAGCAGCCCCCCCGGCCCTAGCGGGAACTCCTACGAGCAGTACTTC
CDR3: CASSPPGPSGNSYEQYF

J: TRBJ2-3
size: -
D: TRBD1
V: TRBV9
DNA: TGTGCCAGCAGCGTAACCGGGACAGGTTATACAGATACGCAGTATTTT
CDR3: CASSVTGTGYTDTQYF

J: TRBJ1-6
size: -
D: TRBD1
V: TRBV4-2
DNA: TGTGCCAGCAGCACAGGGGTTTTAGCTTCACCCCTCCACTTT
CDR3: CASSTGVLASPLHF

J: TRBJ2-1
size: -
D: TRBD2
V: TRBV7-2
DNA: TGTGCCAGCAGCTACCTTAGCGGGGAGGGGGGTTTCTTC
CDR3: CASSYLSGEGGFF

J: TRBJ2-2
size: -
D: TRBD2
V: TRBV9
DNA: TGTGCCAGCAGCGTAGGCATAGCGGGTATCGGGGAGCTGTTTTTT
CDR3: CASSVGIAGIGELFF

J: TRBJ1-4
size: once
D: -
V: TRBV6-6
DNA: TGTGCCAGCAGTTACGGCGGGGATGGAAAACTGTTTTTT
CDR3: CASSYGGDGKLFF

J: TRBJ2-1
size: -
D: TRBD2
V: TRBV5-1
DNA: TGCGCCAGCAGCTTGGGGACTAGCGGGAGGAACCCAATGAAGCAGTTCTTC
CDR3: CASSLGTSGRNPMKQFF

J: TRBJ2-1
size: -
D: TRBD1
V: TRBV7-9
DNA: TGTGCCAGCAGCTTATATGGGACAGGGGATGAGCAGTTCTTC
CDR3: CASSLYGTGDEQFF

J: TRBJ2-3
size: -
D: TRBD2
V: TRBV9
DNA: TGTGCCAGCAGCGCGCGAGGACTAGCGGGGGGCCATGGGCAGTATTTT
CDR3: CASSARGLAGGHGQYF

J: TRBJ1-2
size: -
D: -
V: TRBV6-6
DNA: TGTGCCAGCAGTTCTGACACCTATGGCTACACCTTC
CDR3: CASSSDTYGYTF

J: TRBJ1-1
size: many
D: -
V: TRBV3-1/TRBV3-2
DNA: TGTGCCAGCAGCCGGGGGGATGAAGCTTTCTTT
CDR3: CASSRGDEAFF

J: TRBJ1-5
size: few
D: TRBD1
V: TRBV27
DNA: TGTGCCAGCAGTTTGAGTCTTGGGACAGGGAATCAGCCCCAGCATTTT
CDR3: CASSLSLGTGNQPQHF

J: TRBJ1-1
size: -
D: -
V: TRBV20-1
DNA: TGCAGTGCTAAGCTAGGCCTTGAAGCTTTCTTT
CDR3: CSAKLGLEAFF

J: TRBJ2-1
size: -
D: -
V: TRBV19
DNA: TGTGCCAGTAGAGGGGGGGTAAACAATGAGCAGTTCTTC
CDR3: CASRGGVNNEQFF

J: TRBJ1-1
size: -
D: TRBD1
V: TRBV28
DNA: TGTGCCAGCAGTTTCCCCGCGACAGGGGACCCTGAAGCTTTCTTT
CDR3: CASSFPATGDPEAFF